Below, 29 T cell receptor beta chains from the same sample are listed, as sequenced in a study of blood T cell repertoires in COVID-19. Produced via immunoSEQ multiplex PCR; TCRdb's table is partial and in-frame only. This table holds under 350,000 clones, over 75% found once. Sequencing was done on a sample of peripheral blood. These TCRs come from a human donor in a cohort sampled during active COVID-19.

This chain links TRBV2 with TRBJ2-1; 10 bases line up with TRBD1. This CDR3 is built from 14 residues. Per germline, CDR1 SNHLY and CDR2 FYNNEI. The junction had 6 bases not matched to a gene; V was cut back by 5 bases and J by 8 bases. Here the CDR3 reads CASSIRDRGDEQFF. In DNA form, the CDR3 reads TGTGCCAGCAGTATCCGGGACAGGGGCGATGAGCAGTTCTTC.

This rearrangement joins TRBV5-6 to TRBJ1-1; no reliable D call. Trimming pared 0 bases from V and 10 bases from J, leaving 7 bases between. The CDR3 sequence is 11 residues long. Germline lookup yields CDR1 SGHDT and CDR2 YYEEEE. DNA for the CDR3: TGTGCCAGCAGCTTGGCAGGTAGAGCTTTCTTT. Protein product: CASSLAGRAFF.

This clone was counted once. The rearrangement uses TRBV7-2 and TRBJ2-3; 10 nucleotides line up with TRBD2. Per germline, CDR1 SGHTA and CDR2 FQGNSA. The junction had 10 bases not matched to a gene; V was cut back by 5 bases and J by 2 bases. CDR3 length equals 17 residues. Written as DNA, the CDR3 is TGTGCCAGCAGCCTAACGGGACTAGCGAATCCCACAGATACGCAGTATTTT. It is translated as CASSLTGLANPTDTQYF.

The rearrangement joins TRBV7-9 to TRBJ1-1, with unresolved D. With 5 bases removed from V and 7 bases from J, the gap between germline ends came to 8 bases. Per the germline V gene, CDR1 is SEHNR and CDR2 is FQNEAQ (reference sequence). The CDR3 length is 11 residues. The CDR3 sequence is CASSLRGEAFF. CDR3 nucleotide sequence: TGTGCCAGCAGCCTACGGGGTGAAGCTTTCTTT.

The chain links TRBV2 to TRBJ1-5; maybe TRBD1 (5 bases). The CDR3 is made up of 13 amino acids. Looked up from germline, CDR1 is SNHLY and CDR2 is FYNNEI. With 7 bases removed from V and 5 bases from J, the gap between germline ends came to 12 bases. DNA of the CDR3: TGTGCCAGCACCGAGCGGGGGGATCAGCCCCAGCATTTT. This encodes CASTERGDQPQHF. The full variable domain, with the rest looked up from reference TRBV2 and TRBJ1-5, is EPEVTQTPSHQVTQMGQEVILRCVPISNHLYFYWYRQILGQKVEFLVSFYNNEISEKSEIFDDQFSVERPDGSNFTLKIRSTKLEDSAMYFCASTERGDQPQHFGDGTRLSIL.

This clone was seen a handful of times. The genes are TRBV6-1 and TRBJ2-2; no clear D. The CDR3 loop spans 16 amino acids. CDR1 is MNHNS and CDR2 is SASEGT in the germline V gene. Trimming took 1 base from V and 1 from J, leaving 10 bases between them. CDR3 in DNA: TGTGCCAGCAGTGAAGTGGCTAGAAGGAACACCGGGGAGCTGTTTTTT. Residues: CASSEVARRNTGELFF.

The rearrangement joins TRBV5-4 to TRBJ2-4, with 8 bases fitting TRBD1. V lost 3 bases to trimming and J lost 1 base; unmatched junction nucleotides: 9. CDR1 SGHNT and CDR2 YYREEE come from the germline V gene (reference sequence). This CDR3 comprises 17 residues. CDR3 in amino acids: CASSSGQGEGAKNIQYF. For the CDR3, the DNA is TGTGCCAGCAGCTCCGGACAGGGTGAAGGGGCCAAAAACATTCAGTACTTC.

This clone was seen a handful of times. The chain couples TRBV4-1 to TRBJ2-7, with 7 bases lining up with TRBD1. The CDR3 runs 15 residues. After removal of 1 base from V and 6 bases from J, the junction contained 9 bases not matched to a gene. Germline loops: CDR1 MGHRA, CDR2 YSYEKL. The DNA for the CDR3 is TGCGCCAGCAGCCAAGTGCAAAGAGGGGGCGGCGAGCAGTACTTC. Its protein product is CASSQVQRGGGEQYF.

This chain links TRBV7-8 with TRBJ2-3; TRBD1 agrees at 7 bases. The length of the CDR3 is 14 residues. CDR1 is SGHVS and CDR2 is FQNEAQ in the germline V gene. V was clipped by 5 bases and J by 11 bases; unmatched bases: 13. DNA for the CDR3: TGTGCCAGCAGCCCAAAAAGAACGGGACAGCAGCAGTATTTT. Translating it yields CASSPKRTGQQQYF.

The V call is TRBV12-5, the J call TRBJ2-6; D possibly corresponds to TRBD1 (5 bases). CDR1 and CDR2 (germline): LGHNT, FRNRAP. Trimming stripped 0 bases from V and 0 bases from J, with 12 bases between. This CDR3 is built from 18 residues. DNA for the CDR3: TGTGCTAGTGGTTTGGTACAGACAGCCCACTCTGGGGCCAACGTCCTGACTTTC. Amino acids: CASGLVQTAHSGANVLTF.

This clone was observed a single time. The rearrangement links TRBV29-1 to TRBJ1-1, with unresolved D. Germline V gene sequence: CDR1 SQVTM, CDR2 ANQGSEA. This CDR3 has 12 amino acids. With 1 base removed from V and 0 bases from J, the gap between germline ends came to 3 bases. The CDR3 nucleotides read TGCAGCGTTGAAGCGGTGAACACTGAAGCTTTCTTT. Protein sequence: CSVEAVNTEAFF.

The gene calls are TRBV5-8 and TRBJ1-3, with a tentative D call TRBD1 (5 bases). V was clipped by 0 bases and J by 2 bases, with 12 bases between them. The CDR3 has 16 amino acids. Germline CDR1 SGHTS, CDR2 YDEGEE. The CDR3 protein is CASSLDLTGPGNTIYF. CDR3 nucleotides: TGTGCCAGCAGCTTGGACCTAACAGGACCTGGAAACACCATATATTTT.

This clone was picked up a small number of times. The V call is TRBV4-1, the J call TRBJ1-5; D perhaps matches TRBD1 (6 bases). This CDR3 contains 15 residues. Germline V CDR1 and CDR2: MGHRA, YSYEKL. The ends were cut back, 4 bases at V and 11 bases at J, with 21 bases in the middle. CDR3 region: CASSPLGGQRVAQHF. CDR3 sequence (DNA): TGCGCCAGCAGCCCACTAGGGGGACAACGAGTCGCCCAGCATTTT.

The V call is TRBV6-5, the J call TRBJ1-2; the D is unclear. Trimming stripped 2 bases from V and 0 bases from J, with 10 bases between. This CDR3 has 15 residues. CDR1 is MNHEY, CDR2 SVGAGI, per germline. Here the CDR3 DNA reads TGTGCCAGCAGTTACGGGGAGAGAACTAACTATGGCTACACCTTC. It is translated as CASSYGERTNYGYTF.

The genes are TRBV30 and TRBJ1-2; 9 positions agree with TRBD1. Germline CDR1 and CDR2: GTSNPN and SVGIG (reference sequence). CDR3 length: 16 amino acids. J lost 2 bases, V lost 3 bases, and 10 bases had no gene match. The CDR3 sequence is CAWREPGQGGNYGYTF. The CDR3 region has the DNA TGTGCCTGGAGGGAACCGGGACAGGGAGGGAACTATGGCTACACCTTC. The variable domain in full, completed from reference TRBV30 and TRBJ1-2, reads SQTIHQWPATLVQPVGSPLSLECTVEGTSNPNLYWYRQAAGRGLQLLFYSVGIGQISSEVPQNLSASRPQDRQFILSSKKLLLSDSGFYLCAWREPGQGGNYGYTFGSGTRLTVV.

V gene TRBV9 combines with J gene TRBJ1-5; D unclear. The V gene lost 2 bases and the J gene lost 5 bases, with 11 bases spanning the gap. Germline V gene sequence: CDR1 SGDLS, CDR2 YYNGEE. This CDR3 is built from 14 residues. CDR3 DNA: TGTGCCAGCAGCGTTGTCCATCATCATCAGCCCCAGCATTTT. Translated: CASSVVHHHQPQHF. Looking up the rest from reference TRBV9 and TRBJ1-5 gives the full variable domain: DSGVTQTPKHLITATGQRVTLRCSPRSGDLSVYWYQQSLDQGLQFLIQYYNGEERAKGNILERFSAQQFPDLHSELNLSSLELGDSALYFCASSVVHHHQPQHFGDGTRLSIL.

This sequence joins TRBV5-1 and TRBJ1-6; D ambiguous. The CDR3 contains 16 residues. V was trimmed by 2 bases and J by 7 bases, leaving 16 bases between them. Germline values: CDR1 SGHRS, CDR2 YFSETQ. For the CDR3, the DNA is TGCGCCAGCAGCTTTGGCCCGAATAAAGAAAATTCACCCCTCCACTTT. As protein: CASSFGPNKENSPLHF.

CDR3 sequence reads: CASSFAGSYEQYF. The CDR3 DNA sequence: TGTGCCAGCAGCTTCGCGGGTTCCTACGAGCAGTACTTC. The V call is TRBV7-2, the J call TRBJ2-7; a weak D match, TRBD2 (5 bases). The germline CDR1 and CDR2 sequences are SGHTA and FQGNSA. This CDR3 has 13 amino acids. Deletions cut 3 bases from V and 1 base from J, with 7 bases between.

This clone was recorded only once. The V gene is TRBV6-4, the J gene TRBJ1-6, with D unresolved. CDR1 is MRHNA and CDR2 is SNTAGT in the germline V gene. The CDR3 contains 15 residues. Trimming removed 3 bases at V and 3 bases at J, with 9 bases between. The CDR3 loop reads CASSEVAVYNSPLHF. The DNA for the CDR3 is TGTGCCAGCAGTGAGGTGGCAGTCTATAATTCACCCCTCCACTTT.

The rearrangement links TRBV15 to TRBJ2-7, with D possibly being TRBD2 (6 bases). The CDR3 length is 15 residues. Trimming left V 0 bases short and J 0 bases short, with 9 bases between. The germline gives CDR1 LNHNV, CDR2 YYDKDF (reference sequence). For the CDR3, the DNA is TGTGCCACCAGCAGAGATCTGGGGGGCTCCTACGAGCAGTACTTC. This gives the protein CATSRDLGGSYEQYF.

The V call is TRBV6-6, the J call TRBJ1-1; no firm D call. Trimming stripped 8 bases from V and 7 bases from J, with 14 bases between. Germline V gene sequence: CDR1 MNHNY, CDR2 SVGAGI (reference sequence). The CDR3 is 12 residues long. CDR3 amino acids: CASRRGTDEAFF. The CDR3 bases are TGTGCCAGCCGCCGGGGAACGGATGAAGCTTTCTTT.

Note on this clone: At the DNA level, this CDR3 is encoded by other sequences in the same sample as well. The chain has TRBV18 and TRBJ2-7; D unclear. V was clipped by 0 bases and J by 2 bases, with 5 bases between them. There are 13 residues in the CDR3. Germline V gene sequence: CDR1 KGHSH, CDR2 LQKENI. As DNA, the CDR3 is TGTGCCAGCTCACCACCCGACACCTACGAGCAGTACTTC. Its protein is CASSPPDTYEQYF. The whole variable domain, filled in from reference TRBV18 and TRBJ2-7, reads NAGVMQNPRHLVRRRGQEARLRCSPMKGHSHVYWYRQLPEEGLKFMVYLQKENIIDESGMPKERFSAEFPKEGPSILRIQQVVRGDSAAYFCASSPPDTYEQYFGPGTRLTVT.

The chain is built from TRBV27 and TRBJ1-2; 7 nucleotides match TRBD1. The CDR3 contains 14 residues. V lost 4 bases and J lost 8; bases outside the gene matches: 10. The germline V gene has CDR1 MNHEY and CDR2 SMNVEV (reference sequence). CDR3: CASSSRGWFEGYTF. CDR3 coding DNA: TGTGCCAGCAGTTCCAGGGGGTGGTTTGAGGGCTACACCTTC.

The chain combines TRBV7-2 with TRBJ2-3; 8 positions match TRBD2. The germline gives CDR1 SGHTA, CDR2 FQGNSA. This CDR3 contains 14 residues. V lost 5 bases, J lost 1 base, and 2 bases stayed unmatched. CDR3 in DNA: TGTGCCAGCAGCGGTAGCGGGGGCACAGATACGCAGTATTTT. Residues: CASSGSGGTDTQYF.

This chain uses TRBV12-5 with TRBJ2-1; 9 nucleotides match TRBD1. V was pared by 3 bases and J by 3 bases, with 3 bases of the junction left unmatched. CDR3 length: 15 residues. CDR1 and CDR2 (germline): LGHNT, FRNRAP. CDR3 region: CASGFRDRVYNEQFF. As DNA, the CDR3 is TGTGCTAGTGGTTTCCGGGACAGGGTCTACAATGAGCAGTTCTTC.

Note on this clone: In the same sample, other DNA sequences code for this CDR3. This chain joins TRBV6-1 and TRBJ1-5; perhaps TRBD1 as D (5 bases). The germline V and J ends were trimmed by 3 bases and 6 bases, with 15 bases remaining between them. The CDR3 extends over 15 amino acids. Germline V gives CDR1 MNHNS, CDR2 SASEGT. The CDR3: CASSDEGGAGQPQHF. DNA for the CDR3: TGTGCCAGCAGTGATGAGGGAGGGGCAGGTCAGCCCCAGCATTTT.

As to this clone: The sample contains more than one DNA sequence encoding this CDR3. The chain carries TRBV12-3 or TRBV12-4 and TRBJ2-7; perhaps TRBD1 as D (7 bases). The CDR3 loop spans 12 amino acids. Between the trimmed V and J ends, which lost 5 bases and 5 bases, there was a span of 10 bases. The DNA of the CDR3 is TGTGCCAGCAGTCTCAGGGGGGACGAGCAGTACTTC. It is translated as CASSLRGDEQYF.

The chain couples TRBV7-8 to TRBJ1-3, with 7 bases that match TRBD1. This CDR3 is built from 16 residues. Per the germline V gene, CDR1 is SGHVS and CDR2 is FQNEAQ. V gave up 5 bases and J gave up 2 bases; unmatched junction bases: 9. The CDR3 coding sequence is TGTGCCAGCAGCGTGGACAGGTCGTTGACTGGAAACACCATATATTTT. The encoded protein is CASSVDRSLTGNTIYF.

The chain is built from TRBV3-1 (or the pseudogene TRBV3-2) and TRBJ1-2; 8 bases are a match to TRBD1. Per germline, CDR1 LGHDT and CDR2 YNNKEL (reference sequence). The CDR3 is made up of 15 amino acids. J gave up 4 bases and V 0 bases, and 4 bases lay outside the gene matches. The CDR3 region is CASSQEGTGPYGYTF. CDR3 coding DNA: TGTGCCAGCAGCCAAGAGGGGACAGGACCCTATGGCTACACCTTC.